The 16 T cell receptor beta chains below all came from one sample that was sequenced in a study of Ad26.COV2.S vaccination and SARS-CoV-2 variants. The sample's treatment: some 19 received Ad26.COV2.S at low or high dose, single or two shots; about 5 received placebo; per-sample allocation not given. Specimen acquisition occurred on day 63 following the initial vaccine or placebo injection. TCRdb keeps only in-frame clones here, not all; method: immunoSEQ multiplex PCR. The table has around 450,000 clones, about 89% seen once; the top ten hold under 2%. Source: peripheral blood, taken in a trial of Ad26.COV2.S vaccine versus placebo. These TCRs come from a person between 18 and 60 years old who received the Ad26.COV2.S COVID-19 vaccine or a placebo.

The rearrangement joins TRBV6-2 or TRBV6-3 to TRBJ1-5; D is unclear. The germline V gene encodes CDR1 MNHEY and CDR2 SVGEGT. Trimming stripped 5 bases from V and 3 bases from J, with 11 bases between. The CDR3 is 14 amino acids. This CDR3 is CASSRDGLNQPQHF. The CDR3 DNA reads as TGTGCCAGCAGTAGGGATGGACTCAATCAGCCCCAGCATTTT.

The sample holds one count of this clone. The chain has TRBV7-2 and TRBJ1-5; D uncertain. This CDR3 region has 16 residues. The germline CDR1 and CDR2 sequences are SGHTA and FQGNSA. V shed 4 bases and J shed 0 bases, with 13 bases lying between them. The CDR3 nucleotides are TGTGCCAGCAGCTCTTTTGGTCCATATAGCAATCAGCCCCAGCATTTT. This translates into CASSSFGPYSNQPQHF.

This clone was detected only once. The chain couples TRBV6-5 to TRBJ2-3; a weak D match, TRBD1 (6 bases). The V and J ends lost 6 bases and 6 bases respectively, with 10 bases between them. Germline-derived CDR1 and CDR2 are MNHEY and SVGAGI. The CDR3 extends over 12 amino acids. The CDR3 DNA is TGTGCCAGCAGACCCACAGGGGATACGCAGTATTTT. Translation: CASRPTGDTQYF.

The V call is TRBV5-4, the J call TRBJ2-2, with D maybe TRBD1 (6 bases). The CDR3 covers 15 residues. The ends were cut back, 4 bases at V and 3 bases at J, with 13 bases in the middle. Germline CDR1 and CDR2: SGHNT and YYREEE (reference sequence). CDR3 nucleotides: TGTGCCAGCAGCCCACAGGGAGTCGACACCGGGGAGCTGTTTTTT. It codes for CASSPQGVDTGELFF.

V gene TRBV6-5 combines with J gene TRBJ2-3, with D maybe TRBD1 (6 bases). The CDR3 contains 14 residues. CDR1 is MNHEY, CDR2 SVGAGI, per germline. V was cut by 2 bases and J by 4 bases, with 10 bases left in between. CDR3 coding DNA: TGTGCCAGCAGTTACAGGGGACAATCAGATACGCAGTATTTT. Protein sequence: CASSYRGQSDTQYF.

The chain employs TRBV30 and TRBJ1-1; 8 nucleotides align to TRBD1. Unmatched junction bases numbered 2, after V lost 5 bases and J lost 3 bases. Germline CDR1 and CDR2: GTSNPN and SVGIG (reference sequence). The CDR3 covers 12 residues. The CDR3 sequence is CAWGQGYTEAFF. CDR3 nucleotide sequence: TGTGCCTGGGGACAGGGTTACACTGAAGCTTTCTTT. The full variable domain, in which reference TRBV30 and TRBJ1-1 provide the parts outside the CDR3, is SQTIHQWPATLVQPVGSPLSLECTVEGTSNPNLYWYRQAAGRGLQLLFYSVGIGQISSEVPQNLSASRPQDRQFILSSKKLLLSDSGFYLCAWGQGYTEAFFGQGTRLTVV.

The chain links TRBV4-3 to TRBJ1-2, with 9 bases fitting TRBD1. This CDR3 contains 13 residues. Germline assignment: CDR1 LGHNA and CDR2 YSLEER. With 3 bases clipped from V and 6 bases from J, the junction kept 2 bases outside the gene matches. The CDR3 loop is CASSQGTGHGYTF. The DNA for the CDR3 is TGCGCCAGCAGCCAGGGGACAGGGCATGGCTACACCTTC.

DNA of the CDR3: TGTGCCAGTACCAGAACCGCCAGGACTAGCGGGCTCTACAATGAGCAGTTCTTC. It is translated as CASTRTARTSGLYNEQFF. The J gene is TRBJ2-1, the V gene TRBV19, with TRBD2 matching over 11 bases. Trimming removed 7 bases from V and 3 bases from J; junction bases left unmatched: 14. In germline, CDR1 is LNHDA, CDR2 SQIVND (reference sequence). The CDR3 runs 18 residues. Using reference TRBV19 and TRBJ2-1 for the parts outside the CDR3, the full variable domain is DGGITQSPKYLFRKEGQNVTLSCEQNLNHDAMYWYRQDPGQGLRLIYYSQIVNDFQKGDIAEGYSVSREKKESFPLTVTSAQKNPTAFYLCASTRTARTSGLYNEQFFGPGTRLTVL.

This chain uses TRBV6-1 with TRBJ1-1; the D gene is possibly TRBD1 (6 bases). Trimming cost V 1 base and J 8 bases, with 17 bases left between them. The germline V gene has CDR1 MNHNS and CDR2 SASEGT. The CDR3 sequence is 15 residues long. The CDR3 coding sequence is TGTGCCAGCAGTGAAGGGGGACACCTACTCGGGGAAGCTTTCTTT. Translating it yields CASSEGGHLLGEAFF.

This clone was seen more than once but under ten times. The chain joins TRBV4-2 to TRBJ1-2; D is possibly TRBD1 (6 bases). Per germline, CDR1 LGHNA and CDR2 YNFKEQ. The CDR3 runs to 14 residues. Trimming removed 5 bases from V and 4 bases from J, with 14 bases in between. CDR3 in amino acids: CASSNAGTSYGYTF. In nucleotides, the CDR3 is TGTGCCAGCAGCAATGCCGGGACAAGCTATGGCTACACCTTC.

The chain has TRBV2 and TRBJ2-7; D is tentatively TRBD1 or TRBD2 (6 bases each). The CDR3 is 14 amino acids. The germline V gene encodes CDR1 SNHLY and CDR2 FYNNEI. V was clipped by 6 bases and J by 2 bases, with 14 bases between them. CDR3 sequence: CASSQEGGPYEQYF. The DNA for the CDR3 is TGTGCCAGCAGCCAAGAGGGGGGACCCTACGAGCAGTACTTC.

The chain links TRBV4-2 to TRBJ2-5; no firm D call. Germline V gives CDR1 LGHNA, CDR2 YNFKEQ. V lost 5 bases and J lost 5, with 12 bases in between. This CDR3 comprises 13 residues. For the CDR3, the DNA is TGTGCCAGCAGCACCGCACAGTTGGAGACCCAGTACTTC. This codes for CASSTAQLETQYF.

The chain has TRBV28 and TRBJ1-2; TRBD1 matches at 10 bases. The ends lost 3 bases at V and 8 bases at J; junction bases unmatched: 15. The length of the CDR3 is 17 residues. Germline CDR1 is MDHEN and CDR2 is SYDVKM. The CDR3, as DNA: TGTGCCAGCAGTTTCCCAAGGGAGGGACAGGGGTTGGAGGGCTACACCTTC. Protein product: CASSFPREGQGLEGYTF.

The V call is TRBV9, the J call TRBJ2-7; D gene ambiguous. The CDR3 covers 14 residues. Germline CDR1 and CDR2: SGDLS and YYNGEE. The V and J ends lost 3 bases and 6 bases respectively, with 16 bases between them. CDR3 region: CASSAASTASEQYF. CDR3 sequence (DNA): TGTGCCAGCAGCGCCGCATCGACGGCATCCGAGCAGTACTTC.

V gene TRBV7-9 combines with J gene TRBJ1-1; no firm D call. Trimming took 1 base from V and 5 from J, leaving 8 bases between them. The CDR3 contains 13 residues. From germline, CDR1 is SEHNR and CDR2 FQNEAQ (reference sequence). This CDR3 reads CASSLVTRTEAFF. The DNA of the CDR3 is TGTGCCAGCAGCTTAGTGACCCGGACTGAAGCTTTCTTT.

The V and J genes are TRBV13 and TRBJ2-7; D is unresolved. Germline-derived CDR1 and CDR2 are PRHDT and FYEKMQ (reference sequence). The CDR3 extends over 14 amino acids. Trimming shortened V by 0 bases and J by 3 bases, and 9 bases separated the two germline ends. CDR3 nucleotide sequence: TGTGCCAGCAGCTTAGGGTTGGCCCGCTACGAGCAGTACTTC. Translation gives CASSLGLARYEQYF.